The present entry profiles one TCR beta chain with its context. The antigen is not known. TCRdb reprocessed the reads with MiXCR, giving one entry per CDR3 protein. The repertoire holds about 52,000 distinct CDR3 sequences, with around a fifth as singletons. The data derive from a study of T cell repertoires in cytomegalovirus infection. About the study: It was recently identified HLA-C-restricted and well-studied HLA-B-restricted CMV epitopes that the study used. Signatures in public TCR beta sequences pointed to both CMV infection and matching HLA type.

The CDR3 contains 12 residues. V was shortened by 4 bases and J by 8 bases, with 11 bases between the two germline ends. CDR1 and CDR2 from the germline V gene are MNHNS and SASEGT. Study-level points and caveats: Dominating the ex vivo response were TCR beta clonotypes that were CMV-specific and HLA-C-restricted.

The V call is TRBV6-1, the J call TRBJ1-2; D unresolved. The clonotype was recovered from a human donor in good health (CMV status not recorded). Some clones in this sample may be carry-over from other donors' samples. Sequenced here: CD8+ T cells from cultured PBMCs, sampled from culture after CMV antigen stimulation. CDR3: CASSATPSGYTF. CDR3 in DNA: TGTGCCAGCAGTGCGACACCATCAGGCTACACCTTC.